This T cell receptor (beta chain) originates from a study of T cells in Graves' hyperthyroidism and ophthalmopathy. J gave up 4 bases and V 3 bases, and 9 bases lay outside the gene matches. Germline-derived CDR1 and CDR2 are MDHEN and SYDVKM. The CDR3 sequence is 16 residues long. Researchers took RNA transcripts and amplified the TCR beta CDR3 regions from them. The HTBI primer set drove a first-round RT-PCR of the TCR CDR3. TCRdb reprocessed the multiplex PCR reads with MiXCR, giving one entry per CDR3 protein. The repertoire holds about 640,000 distinct CDR3 sequences, with around 20% as singletons.

This sequence originates from a man aged 25-45 years with Graves' ophthalmopathy. Material: blood. The rearrangement uses TRBV28 and TRBJ2-7; 10 positions match TRBD2. DNA for the CDR3: TGTGCCAGCAGTTTGCCACAAGCGGGAGGGCGTTACGAGCAGTACTTC. Translation: CASSLPQAGGRYEQYF.